The T cell receptor (beta chain) under discussion was sequenced for a study of control samples from healthy donors and cancer patients. The CDR3 consists of 12 residues. The V and J ends lost 7 bases and 9 bases respectively, with 13 bases between them. The protocol was immunoSEQ multiplex PCR, while the TCRdb copy is restricted to in-frame clones and leaves out a portion. The profile shows tens of thousands of clones, 89% of them singletons. V usage is TRBV12-3 or TRBV12-4 and J usage is TRBJ2-1, with D possibly matching TRBD1 (6 bases). Sequenced material: PBMCs. The TCR was taken from a woman aged 45 to 65 with colorectal cancer. The chain's CDR3 is CASTIRGSEQFF. The CDR3 region has the DNA TGTGCCAGCACTATCAGGGGTAGTGAGCAGTTCTTC.